Detailed here is one T cell receptor (beta chain). The antigen is undetermined. Primers included in the PCR were 60 Vbeta and 13 Jbeta primers. The data were produced by immunoSEQ multiplex PCR, yet TCRdb's version contains in-frame clones alone and is incomplete. Among 110,000 or so clones listed, more than 75% were seen once. This sample is part of a study of cytomegalovirus exposure and HLA in healthy donors. Study-level results: Most observed TCR sequences were rare, whereas some public TCRs were detected in many donors. There were reportedly fewer N-insertions in an Asian-associated ancestry cluster than the roughly 670-donor mean, in a later analysis. Across all donors, roughly uniform sequencing depth was an assumption of the presence/absence analyses. 87-base-pair reads could not separate some V segments, including TRBV6-2 and TRBV6-3.

The CDR3 is made up of 15 amino acids. J gave up 4 bases and V 1 base, and 4 bases lay outside the gene matches. CDR1 is SNHLY, CDR2 FYNNEI, per germline. The receptor's source is a woman aged 40 to 50 in good health and CMV-seropositive. Sequencing was performed on PBMCs. This chain uses TRBV2 with TRBJ2-3; 8 nucleotides align to TRBD2. Written as DNA, the CDR3 is TGTGCCAGCAGTGAAGTAACGGGGGGGCCAGATACGCAGTATTTT. Translated: CASSEVTGGPDTQYF.